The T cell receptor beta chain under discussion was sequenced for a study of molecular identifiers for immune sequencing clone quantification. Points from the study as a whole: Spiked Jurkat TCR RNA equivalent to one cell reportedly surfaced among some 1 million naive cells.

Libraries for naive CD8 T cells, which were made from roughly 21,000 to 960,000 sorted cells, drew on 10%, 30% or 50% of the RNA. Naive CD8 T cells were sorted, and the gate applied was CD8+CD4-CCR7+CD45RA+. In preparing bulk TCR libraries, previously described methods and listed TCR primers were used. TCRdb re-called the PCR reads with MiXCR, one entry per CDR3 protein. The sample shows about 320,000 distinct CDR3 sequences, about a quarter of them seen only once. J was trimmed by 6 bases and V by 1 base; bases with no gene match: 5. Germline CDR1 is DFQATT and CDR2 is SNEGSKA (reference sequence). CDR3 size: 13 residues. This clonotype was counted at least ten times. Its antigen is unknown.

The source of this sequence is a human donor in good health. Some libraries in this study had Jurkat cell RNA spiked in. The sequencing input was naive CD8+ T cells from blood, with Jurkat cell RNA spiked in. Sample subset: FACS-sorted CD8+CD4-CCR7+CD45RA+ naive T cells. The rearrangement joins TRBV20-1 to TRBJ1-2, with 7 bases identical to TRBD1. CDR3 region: CSARGSGTDGYTF. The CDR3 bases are TGCAGTGCTAGAGGCTCCGGGACAGATGGCTACACCTTC.